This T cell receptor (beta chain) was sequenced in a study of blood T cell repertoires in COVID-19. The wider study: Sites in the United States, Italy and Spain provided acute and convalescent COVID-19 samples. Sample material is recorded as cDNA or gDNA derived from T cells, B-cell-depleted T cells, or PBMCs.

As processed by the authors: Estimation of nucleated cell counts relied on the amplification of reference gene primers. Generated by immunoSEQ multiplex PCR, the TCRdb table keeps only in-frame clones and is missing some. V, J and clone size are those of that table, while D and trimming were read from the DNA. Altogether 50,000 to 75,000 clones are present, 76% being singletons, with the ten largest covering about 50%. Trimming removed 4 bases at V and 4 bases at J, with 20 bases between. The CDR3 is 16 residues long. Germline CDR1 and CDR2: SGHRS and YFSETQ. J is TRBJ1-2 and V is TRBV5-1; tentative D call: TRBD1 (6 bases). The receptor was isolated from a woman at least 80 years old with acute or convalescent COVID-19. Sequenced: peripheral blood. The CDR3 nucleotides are TGCGCCAGCAGCGCCGCGCCCCGGGGAGGGGGCTATGGCTACACCTTC. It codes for CASSAAPRGGGYGYTF.